The 5 T cell receptor beta chains given below trace back to one sample, sequenced in a study of blood T cell repertoires in COVID-19. Profiled with immunoSEQ multiplex PCR; TCRdb holds only in-frame clones, not every one. The sample lists roughly 250,000 clones, 75% to 90% seen once, with around 0.88% in the top ten. Sequencing used peripheral blood. The receptor source for this set is a man aged 25-45 years with acute or convalescent COVID-19.

The rearrangement links TRBV6-5 to TRBJ2-3; D might be TRBD2 (5 bases). The CDR3 loop spans 13 amino acids. Germline assignment: CDR1 MNHEY and CDR2 SVGAGI. Between the trimmed V and J ends, which lost 5 bases and 6 bases, there was a span of 12 bases. CDR3 protein: CASSLGELDTQYF. In nucleotides, the CDR3 is TGTGCCAGCAGTCTCGGGGAGTTGGATACGCAGTATTTT.

CDR3 DNA: TGTGCCAGCAGCCCTTCTAACTATGGCTACACCTTC. Its translation: CASSPSNYGYTF. The chain combines TRBV7-8 with TRBJ1-2; no clear D. This CDR3 spans 12 amino acids. Germline lookup yields CDR1 SGHVS and CDR2 FQNEAQ. The V gene lost 5 bases and the J gene lost 0 bases, with 4 bases spanning the gap. The whole variable domain, filled in from reference TRBV7-8 and TRBJ1-2, reads GAGVSQSPRYKVAKRGQDVALRCDPISGHVSLFWYQQALGQGPEFLTYFQNEAQLDKSGLPSDRFFAERPEGSVSTLKIQRTQQEDSAVYLCASSPSNYGYTFGSGTRLTVV.

The CDR3 loop reads CASSLIGRPGGVGTLHF. The CDR3 nucleotides read TGTGCCAGCAGTCTTATCGGGAGACCCGGCGGAGTGGGAACCCTCCACTTT. The chain uses TRBV6-6 and TRBJ1-6; D is uncertain. V was shortened by 5 bases and J by 14 bases, with 28 bases between the two germline ends. This CDR3 spans 17 amino acids. Germline V gene data show CDR1 as MNHNY and CDR2 as SVGAGI (reference sequence).

The chain recombines TRBV6-4 with TRBJ1-2; TRBD1 agrees at 7 bases. V trimming: 5 bases; J trimming: 8 bases; junction bases outside the gene matches: 5. Germline V gene sequence: CDR1 MRHNA, CDR2 SNTAGT. The CDR3 sequence is 12 residues long. The CDR3 here is CASSQGGVGYTF. The CDR3 DNA reads as TGTGCCAGCAGTCAGGGGGGTGTAGGCTACACCTTC.

This chain connects TRBV18 to TRBJ2-3; TRBD1 matches at 11 bases. Germline values: CDR1 KGHSH, CDR2 LQKENI. V dropped 3 bases and J dropped 6; count of bases not matched to a gene: 8. This CDR3 is 16 amino acids long. CDR3: CASSPLPGQGGDTQYF. In DNA form, the CDR3 reads TGTGCCAGCTCACCTTTACCGGGACAGGGGGGTGATACGCAGTATTTT.